This T cell receptor beta chain was captured in a study of CD8 T cells in ankylosing spondylitis listed by TCRdb under 2017. Broadly, across the study: The study profiled T cell receptor beta repertoires in healthy donors and ankylosing spondylitis patients to find disease-linked TCR variants. The whole study cohort included over 85 healthy donors and 20 to 30 ankylosing spondylitis patients. Peripheral blood samples were taken, and synovial fluid was additionally collected from ankylosing spondylitis patients. What the work shows at the level of the full study, not this receptor alone: The disease-linked clones had a CD8+ phenotype and were found at relatively low frequencies in peripheral blood. Some of the motif variants had been reported before in the synovial fluid and blood of reactive arthritis patients, a finding that suggests common disease-initiation mechanisms. According to the report, matched synovial fluid samples from ankylosing spondylitis patients were significantly enriched for the disease-linked clones. A TCR beta motif of about 8 highly homologous amino acid variants appeared characteristic of blood from ankylosing spondylitis patients.

The CDR3 holds 20 amino acids from the cysteine to the phenylalanine. Only the CDR3 region is kept as DNA, spanning 60 bases read in frame from base 1. This clonotype appeared many times. No antigen is known for it. One base away there is no much larger clone; base qualities are not given. Sequencer: Illumina HiSeq 2500. Quantitative 5'-RACE with molecular barcodes was used to prepare TCR beta libraries. For the original study's pipeline: To identify disease-linked TCR variants, a new computational method was used, one built on a probabilistic model of VDJ rearrangement. TCRdb redid the processing of the public reads, applying fastp at Q25 and MiXCR, and retained in-frame beta chains. When rows share a CDR3 protein, they turn into one entry using the most common DNA and genes. These V and J calls are TCRdb output, not the study's own analysis. Across this sample there are fewer than 250,000 distinct CDR3 sequences, with 10% to 13% seen only once. Around 3% of the sample comes from the top ten.

The V and J genes are TRBV21-1 and TRBJ2-1; the D segment call TRBD2 is taken from the table without a DNA check. TRBV21-1 is recorded as a pseudogene. The receptor comes from a male donor with ankylosing spondylitis or in good health (not recorded which). Sequencing was carried out using blood, either unsorted or a sorted T cell fraction (not recorded which). CDR3 sequence: CASSKVNRVVAGYTYNEQFF. At the DNA level, the sequence is TGTGCCAGCAGCAAAGTAAACAGGGTGGTAGCGGGATACACCTACAATGAGCAGTTCTTC.